The 20 T cell receptor beta chains in this list originate from one sample, sequenced in a study of blood T cell repertoires in COVID-19. Only in-frame clones appear in the TCRdb table, and some are missing; sequencing was by immunoSEQ multiplex PCR. This table holds 450,000 or so clones, around nine tenths found once. Sequenced sample: peripheral blood. These receptors were taken from a man aged 18 to 29 with COVID-19, enrolled during active disease.

The chain is built from TRBV4-1 and TRBJ2-7, with 7 bases lining up with TRBD1. The length of the CDR3 is 13 residues. Germline CDR1 is MGHRA and CDR2 is YSYEKL. V lost 3 bases, J lost 4 bases, and 3 bases stayed unmatched. CDR3 amino acids: CASSQSGGYEQYF. The DNA of the CDR3 is TGCGCCAGCAGCCAGTCAGGGGGTTACGAGCAGTACTTC.

This clone was seen only once. This chain links TRBV11-2 with TRBJ2-1, with a weak D call TRBD2 (7 bases). Deletions cut 1 base from V and 4 bases from J, with 20 bases between. The CDR3 runs to 18 residues. Germline CDR1 is SGHAT and CDR2 is FQNNGV. The CDR3 loop reads CASSLGWGGGLEYNEQFF. The CDR3 nucleotides are TGTGCCAGCAGCTTAGGTTGGGGAGGGGGTCTGGAGTACAATGAGCAGTTCTTC.

This clone was found once. V usage is TRBV11-3 and J usage is TRBJ2-3; 7 nucleotides agree with TRBD1. Germline V lookup: CDR1 SGHNT, CDR2 YENEEA. V lost 5 bases and J lost 2; bases outside the gene matches: 7. There are 15 residues in the CDR3. CDR3 protein: CASSKGAWFTDTQYF. The CDR3 DNA sequence: TGTGCCAGCAGCAAGGGGGCTTGGTTCACAGATACGCAGTATTTT. The full variable domain, with the rest looked up from reference TRBV11-3 and TRBJ2-3, is EAGVVQSPRYKIIEKKQPVAFWCNPISGHNTLYWYLQNLGQGPELLIRYENEEAVDDSQLPKDRFSAERLKGVDSTLKIQPAELGDSAVYLCASSKGAWFTDTQYFGPGTRLTVL.

The chain links TRBV7-2 to TRBJ2-2; possible D gene TRBD1, 6 bases. From germline, CDR1 is SGHTA and CDR2 FQGNSA. The ends were cut back, 3 bases at V and 4 bases at J, with 9 bases in the middle. CDR3 size: 14 residues. CDR3 region: CASSFQGTTGELFF. CDR3 DNA: TGTGCCAGCAGCTTCCAGGGGACCACCGGGGAGCTGTTTTTT.

The chain uses TRBV9 and TRBJ2-2, with 9 bases aligning to TRBD2. CDR1 is SGDLS and CDR2 is YYNGEE in the germline V gene. This CDR3 spans 16 amino acids. J was trimmed by 4 bases and V by 0 bases; bases with no gene match: 4. CDR3 protein: CASSVGRGGPTGELFF. The CDR3 region has the DNA TGTGCCAGCAGCGTAGGGCGGGGGGGCCCCACCGGGGAGCTGTTTTTT.

This chain uses TRBV18 with TRBJ1-2; 10 bases align to TRBD1. CDR1 is KGHSH, CDR2 LQKENI, per germline. V lost 1 base to trimming and J lost 3 bases; unmatched junction nucleotides: 8. The CDR3 is 17 amino acids. DNA for the CDR3: TGTGCCAGCTCACCACTTCTAAGCGGACAGGGGGACTATGGCTACACCTTC. Protein sequence: CASSPLLSGQGDYGYTF. Drawing the rest from reference TRBV18 and TRBJ1-2, the complete variable domain is NAGVMQNPRHLVRRRGQEARLRCSPMKGHSHVYWYRQLPEEGLKFMVYLQKENIIDESGMPKERFSAEFPKEGPSILRIQQVVRGDSAAYFCASSPLLSGQGDYGYTFGSGTRLTVV.

The chain combines TRBV14 with TRBJ1-1; no definite D call. The CDR3 runs to 14 residues. Germline V gene sequence: CDR1 SGHDN, CDR2 FVKESK. Trimming removed 1 base from V and 0 bases from J, with 6 bases in between. The CDR3 nucleotides are TGTGCCAGCAGCCAAGTCGGGATGAACACTGAAGCTTTCTTT. This codes for CASSQVGMNTEAFF.

The rearrangement uses TRBV21-1 and TRBJ1-1; the table's D call TRBD1 went unverified against the DNA. TRBV21-1 is a documented pseudogene. This CDR3 is 15 amino acids long. The CDR3: CASSSETGLDTEAFF. CDR3 coding DNA: TGTGCCAGCAGCAGCGAGACAGGGCTTGACACTGAAGCTTTCTTT.

This clone was seen only a few times. The chain recombines TRBV4-1 with TRBJ1-6, with D unclear. The CDR3 has 15 amino acids. Trimming removed 4 bases from V and 5 bases from J, with 12 bases in between. Germline V lookup: CDR1 MGHRA, CDR2 YSYEKL. This chain's CDR3 is CASSLAREDNSPLHF. The CDR3 region has the DNA TGCGCCAGCAGCCTTGCGCGAGAGGATAATTCACCCCTCCACTTT.

This sequence joins TRBV7-9 and TRBJ2-2; 11 bases line up with TRBD2. Germline V gives CDR1 SEHNR, CDR2 FQNEAQ (reference sequence). The CDR3 extends over 16 amino acids. Trimming took 3 bases from V and 6 from J; bases not matched to a gene: 6. This CDR3 reads CASSFGTSGSPGELFF. The CDR3 DNA reads TGTGCCAGCAGCTTCGGCACTAGCGGGAGCCCCGGGGAGCTGTTTTTT.

The V gene is TRBV30, the J gene TRBJ2-2, with 7 positions matching TRBD1. The CDR3 spans 14 residues. V shed 3 bases and J 6 bases; nucleotides not matched to a gene: 7. Per germline, CDR1 GTSNPN and CDR2 SVGIG (reference sequence). CDR3 sequence reads: CAWRVKGAAGELFF. The CDR3 coding sequence is TGTGCCTGGAGGGTCAAGGGGGCGGCCGGGGAGCTGTTTTTT.

The genes are TRBV4-1 and TRBJ2-7; tentative D call: TRBD1 (5 bases). The CDR3 has 13 amino acids. CDR1 is MGHRA, CDR2 YSYEKL, per germline. Between the trimmed V and J ends, which lost 4 bases and 6 bases, there was a span of 13 bases. The CDR3 nucleotides are TGCGCCAGCAGCCCTAAAGGGGTGGGCGAGCAGTACTTC. It is translated as CASSPKGVGEQYF.

This chain connects TRBV25-1 to TRBJ2-7; possible D gene TRBD2, 7 bases. The germline V gene has CDR1 MGHDK and CDR2 SYGVNS. The CDR3 is 13 residues long. Trimming left V 9 bases short and J 4 bases short, with 16 bases between. This CDR3 reads CASTGTKFYEQYF. The DNA of the CDR3 is TGTGCCAGTACAGGGACTAAATTTTACGAGCAGTACTTC.

The genes are TRBV6-5 and TRBJ2-2, with D possibly TRBD2 on 6 matching bases. CDR1 MNHEY and CDR2 SVGAGI come from the germline V gene. The CDR3 has 15 residues. Trimming stripped 6 bases from V and 1 base from J, with 12 bases between. Here the CDR3 DNA reads TGTGCCAGCAGCCAGCCAGCGGGGAACACCGGGGAGCTGTTTTTT. Its translation: CASSQPAGNTGELFF.

This chain joins TRBV6-1 and TRBJ1-3; 7 nucleotides match TRBD1. The CDR3 consists of 17 residues. Per the germline V gene, CDR1 is MNHNS and CDR2 is SASEGT. Trimming took 3 bases from V and 4 from J; bases not matched to a gene: 12. CDR3 amino acids: CASSDNGQGGDGNTIYF. The DNA for the CDR3 is TGTGCCAGCAGTGATAACGGTCAGGGGGGTGACGGAAACACCATATATTTT.

The chain employs TRBV20-1 and TRBJ2-3, with 9 bases matching TRBD2. The CDR3 is 15 residues long. The V gene end was trimmed by 3 bases and the J gene end by 4 bases; junction bases not matched to a gene: 8. CDR1 DFQATT and CDR2 SNEGSKA come from the germline V gene (reference sequence). The CDR3: CSASSREGPPDTQYF. In DNA form, the CDR3 reads TGCAGTGCTAGTTCGCGGGAGGGCCCCCCAGATACGCAGTATTTT.

The chain employs TRBV5-8 and TRBJ1-4, with a possible D match to TRBD1 (5 bases). From germline, CDR1 is SGHTS and CDR2 YDEGEE. V lost 2 bases and J lost 8, with 19 bases in between. CDR3 length equals 16 residues. The CDR3 nucleotides read TGTGCCAGCAGCTTTGGCGCCGGGACTGTTAGGGAAAAACTGTTTTTT. Amino acids: CASSFGAGTVREKLFF.

This clone was picked up a small number of times. The chain couples TRBV2 to TRBJ2-3; a possible D gene is TRBD2 (5 bases). The length of the CDR3 is 14 residues. The germline V gene has CDR1 SNHLY and CDR2 FYNNEI. Trimming shortened V by 4 bases and J by 4 bases, and 12 bases separated the two germline ends. The DNA of the CDR3 is TGTGCCAGCAGTGGAGACTATTCGGCAGATACGCAGTATTTT. It is translated as CASSGDYSADTQYF. Full variable domain (missing parts from reference TRBV2 and TRBJ2-3): EPEVTQTPSHQVTQMGQEVILRCVPISNHLYFYWYRQILGQKVEFLVSFYNNEISEKSEIFDDQFSVERPDGSNFTLKIRSTKLEDSAMYFCASSGDYSADTQYFGPGTRLTVL.

This chain joins TRBV6-1 and TRBJ2-1; TRBD2 aligns across 12 bases. V dropped 0 bases and J dropped 9; count of bases not matched to a gene: 6. The CDR3 loop spans 16 amino acids. Looked up from germline, CDR1 is MNHNS and CDR2 is SASEGT. The CDR3 loop reads CASSEALAGGQSEQFF. CDR3 bases: TGTGCCAGCAGTGAAGCTCTAGCGGGGGGGCAGAGTGAGCAGTTCTTC.

V is TRBV11-2 and J is TRBJ1-3; weak D call: TRBD1 (5 bases). V was shortened by 3 bases and J by 9 bases, with 24 bases between the two germline ends. Per the germline V gene, CDR1 is SGHAT and CDR2 is FQNNGV. CDR3 length equals 17 residues. CDR3 sequence: CASSFTILTGSRGTIYF. For the CDR3, the DNA is TGTGCCAGCAGCTTTACAATCCTTACAGGATCAAGGGGCACCATATATTTT.